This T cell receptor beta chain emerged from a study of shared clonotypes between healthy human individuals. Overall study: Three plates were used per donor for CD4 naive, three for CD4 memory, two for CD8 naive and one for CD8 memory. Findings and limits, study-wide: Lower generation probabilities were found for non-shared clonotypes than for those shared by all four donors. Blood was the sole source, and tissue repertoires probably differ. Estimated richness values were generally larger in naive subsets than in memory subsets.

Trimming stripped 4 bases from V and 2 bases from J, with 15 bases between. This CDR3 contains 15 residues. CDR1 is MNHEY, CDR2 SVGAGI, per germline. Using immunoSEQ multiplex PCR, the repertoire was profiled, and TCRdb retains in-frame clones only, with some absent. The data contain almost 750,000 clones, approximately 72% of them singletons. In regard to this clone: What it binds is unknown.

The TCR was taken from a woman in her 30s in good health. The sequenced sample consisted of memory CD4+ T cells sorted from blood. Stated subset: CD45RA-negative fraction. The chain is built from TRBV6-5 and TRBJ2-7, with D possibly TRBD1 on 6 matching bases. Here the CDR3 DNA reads TGTGCCAGCAGTTCCCCGGGACGGGACACCTACGAGCAGTACTTC. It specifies CASSSPGRDTYEQYF.